Following are 25 T cell receptor beta chains from one sample sequenced in a study of blood T cell repertoires in COVID-19 (dated by TCRdb to 2020 to 2022). Libraries were made using the immunoSEQ multiplex PCR assay. TCRdb stores this immuneACCESS table with in-frame sequences only. Part of the clones is absent; in the studies checked, under half of the shortfall reflects unresolved V genes, and no reason is known for the rest. The sample table contains fewer than 200,000 clones; only one count was recorded for about 83% of them. The top ten clonotypes cover around 12% of the sample. Sequencing input: peripheral blood. Every receptor here comes from a woman in her 70s with COVID-19, enrolled during active disease.

This chain uses TRBV9 with TRBJ1-4; D perhaps matches TRBD1 (5 bases). Germline V lookup: CDR1 SGDLS, CDR2 YYNGEE. This CDR3 has 16 amino acids. Trimming pared 3 bases from V and 1 base from J, leaving 13 bases between. DNA of the CDR3: TGTGCCAGCAGCGCCCCCGGGGGGGGAACTAATGAAAAACTGTTTTTT. Its translation: CASSAPGGGTNEKLFF. Based on the CDR3 plus reference TRBV9 and TRBJ1-4, the full variable domain is DSGVTQTPKHLITATGQRVTLRCSPRSGDLSVYWYQQSLDQGLQFLIQYYNGEERAKGNILERFSAQQFPDLHSELNLSSLELGDSALYFCASSAPGGGTNEKLFFGSGTQLSVL.

This clone was observed once. The V gene is TRBV20-1, the J gene TRBJ2-7; 10 positions agree with TRBD1. The CDR3 extends over 16 amino acids. Germline V gene sequence: CDR1 DFQATT, CDR2 SNEGSKA (reference sequence). V shed 3 bases and J 2 bases; nucleotides not matched to a gene: 10. The CDR3 DNA reads TGCAGTGCTAGTAGGGACAGGGGATTTATGACCTACGAGCAGTACTTC. Protein sequence: CSASRDRGFMTYEQYF.

The chain recombines TRBV7-2 with TRBJ1-2, with D possibly TRBD1 on 6 matching bases. V lost 0 bases, J lost 4 bases, and 9 bases lay in between. Germline V CDR1 and CDR2: SGHTA, FQGNSA. The CDR3 has 14 residues. For the CDR3, the DNA is TGTGCCAGCAGCTTAGCGACAGGAAGCTATGGCTACACCTTC. Its protein is CASSLATGSYGYTF.

This clone was recorded once. The V call is TRBV5-4, the J call TRBJ2-1; possible D gene TRBD2, 6 bases. This CDR3 is built from 14 residues. V was clipped by 4 bases and J by 12 bases, with 20 bases between them. In germline, CDR1 is SGHNT, CDR2 YYREEE (reference sequence). For the CDR3, the DNA is TGTGCCAGCAGCCCCGATAGCGGACGTCAGGGGCAGTTCTTC. It translates to CASSPDSGRQGQFF.

The genes are TRBV19 and TRBJ2-2; a possible D gene is TRBD1 (5 bases). Between the trimmed V and J ends, which lost 7 bases and 0 bases, there was a span of 9 bases. The CDR3 has 14 amino acids. From germline, CDR1 is LNHDA and CDR2 SQIVND (reference sequence). This chain's CDR3 is CASKGQTNTGELFF. DNA for the CDR3: TGTGCCAGTAAGGGGCAGACGAACACCGGGGAGCTGTTTTTT.

V usage is TRBV11-2 and J usage is TRBJ2-3; 7 nucleotides agree with TRBD2. This CDR3 is built from 14 residues. Germline-derived CDR1 and CDR2 are SGHAT and FQNNGV. With 0 bases clipped from V and 10 bases from J, the junction kept 7 bases outside the gene matches. This CDR3 reads CASSLDLWGGAQYF. The CDR3 DNA reads TGTGCCAGCAGCTTAGATCTGTGGGGGGGGGCGCAGTATTTT.

The genes are TRBV10-3 and TRBJ2-7; D is perhaps TRBD1 (7 bases). The germline V and J ends were trimmed by 4 bases and 5 bases, with 15 bases remaining between them. From germline, CDR1 is ENHRY and CDR2 SYGVKD. CDR3 size: 14 residues. CDR3 amino acids: CAISAQGGVDEQYF. The CDR3 DNA sequence: TGTGCCATCAGTGCGCAGGGGGGCGTCGACGAGCAGTACTTC.

This chain uses TRBV7-2 with TRBJ1-1; D is unresolved. Germline assignment: CDR1 SGHTA and CDR2 FQGNSA. There are 14 residues in the CDR3. Trimming left V 5 bases short and J 1 base short, with 11 bases between. This CDR3 reads CASSPEAGNTEAFF. For the CDR3, the DNA is TGTGCCAGCAGCCCGGAGGCAGGGAACACTGAAGCTTTCTTT. The complete variable domain, with remaining parts taken from reference TRBV7-2 and TRBJ1-1, reads GAGVSQSPSNKVTEKGKDVELRCDPISGHTALYWYRQSLGQGLEFLIYFQGNSAPDKSGLPSDRFSAERTGGSVSTLTIQRTQQEDSAVYLCASSPEAGNTEAFFGQGTRLTVV.

In nucleotides, the CDR3 is TGTGCCAGCAGTGGAGGGTCAGCCAATCAGCCCCAGCATTTT. Translating it yields CASSGGSANQPQHF. The chain combines TRBV25-1 with TRBJ1-5, with D hard to call. Germline V gives CDR1 MGHDK, CDR2 SYGVNS. CDR3 length: 14 amino acids. Trimming cost V 4 bases and J 3 bases, with 10 bases left between them. Filled out from reference TRBV25-1 and TRBJ1-5, the complete variable domain reads EADIYQTPRYLVIGTGKKITLECSQTMGHDKMYWYQQDPGMELHLIHYSYGVNSTEKGDLSSESTVSRIRTEHFPLTLESARPSHTSQYLCASSGGSANQPQHFGDGTRLSIL.

This chain's CDR3 is CASSSPGQGRREQYF. In DNA, the CDR3 is TGTGCCAGCAGTTCCCCGGGACAGGGAAGACGCGAGCAGTACTTC. The chain employs TRBV28 and TRBJ2-7; 9 nucleotides line up with TRBD1. Germline V gives CDR1 MDHEN, CDR2 SYDVKM. With V trimmed by 4 bases and J by 6 bases, 10 bases remained unmatched. This CDR3 contains 15 residues.

The chain has TRBV19 and TRBJ2-3; 7 nucleotides align to TRBD2. CDR1 is LNHDA, CDR2 SQIVND, per germline (reference sequence). This CDR3 is 17 amino acids long. Trimming took 3 bases from V and 0 from J; bases not matched to a gene: 9. The CDR3 sequence is CASSIPGGSLSTDTQYF. CDR3 DNA: TGTGCCAGTAGTATTCCCGGGGGGAGCCTAAGCACAGATACGCAGTATTTT.

The chain employs TRBV10-3 and TRBJ2-7, with D possibly being TRBD1 (5 bases). Trimming shortened V by 0 bases and J by 1 base, and 7 bases separated the two germline ends. CDR1 and CDR2 (germline): ENHRY, SYGVKD. The CDR3 sequence is 14 residues long. Written as DNA, the CDR3 is TGTGCCATCAGTGAGTCGCAGGGATCCTACGAGCAGTACTTC. Its translation: CAISESQGSYEQYF.

This clone occurred a few times. V is TRBV6-5 and J is TRBJ1-6; 9 bases agree with TRBD1. The V gene end was trimmed by 0 bases and the J gene end by 10 bases; junction bases not matched to a gene: 4. The CDR3 sequence is 15 residues long. The germline V gene has CDR1 MNHEY and CDR2 SVGAGI. Here the CDR3 DNA reads TGTGCCAGCAGTTACTCTCGGACAGGGGTCTCACCCCTCCACTTT. This encodes CASSYSRTGVSPLHF.

The J gene is TRBJ1-2, the V gene TRBV5-6; maybe TRBD1 (5 bases). The V gene lost 4 bases and the J gene lost 4 bases, with 14 bases spanning the gap. CDR3 length: 14 amino acids. CDR1 is SGHDT, CDR2 YYEEEE, per germline. Written as DNA, the CDR3 is TGTGCCAGCAGCCAAAAGGGGAGGGGCTATGGCTACACCTTC. Its protein is CASSQKGRGYGYTF.

The rearrangement uses TRBV15 and TRBJ1-4, with D unclear. The CDR3 spans 15 residues. CDR1 is LNHNV, CDR2 YYDKDF, per germline (reference sequence). Trimming left V 1 base short and J 11 bases short, with 17 bases between. CDR3 bases: TGTGCCACCAGCAGAGCGTTGTGGGAGTCGGGGAAACTGTTTTTT. This sequence encodes CATSRALWESGKLFF.

This clone appeared a single time. This chain joins TRBV4-2 and TRBJ1-4; perhaps TRBD1 as D (5 bases). CDR3 length: 16 residues. Germline CDR1 is LGHNA and CDR2 is YNFKEQ. The ends were cut back, 0 bases at V and 4 bases at J, with 12 bases in the middle. This CDR3 reads CASSQEGWGVNEKLFF. For the CDR3, the DNA is TGTGCCAGCAGCCAAGAGGGGTGGGGGGTTAATGAAAAACTGTTTTTT.

The V call is TRBV2, the J call TRBJ1-2; 8 nucleotides line up with TRBD1. Looked up from germline, CDR1 is SNHLY and CDR2 is FYNNEI. The J segment lost 7 bases and the V segment lost 4 bases, leaving 14 bases of the junction unmatched. The CDR3 runs to 16 residues. The CDR3 sequence: CASSAHPLSGGSGYTF. CDR3 coding DNA: TGTGCCAGCAGTGCCCATCCGTTATCAGGGGGCTCTGGCTACACCTTC.

V is TRBV28 and J is TRBJ1-6; D is undetermined. Germline CDR1 is MDHEN and CDR2 is SYDVKM. Trimming stripped 2 bases from V and 9 bases from J, with 11 bases between. The CDR3 is 14 residues long. CDR3 region: CASSLPQYGSPLHF. CDR3 coding DNA: TGTGCCAGCAGTTTACCACAGTATGGTTCACCCCTCCACTTT.

This clone was observed a single time. The CDR3 spells CASSTPDRGANYGYTF. CDR3 in DNA: TGTGCCAGTAGTACCCCCGACAGAGGAGCTAACTATGGCTACACCTTC. The gene calls are TRBV19 and TRBJ1-2; TRBD1 is a possible D gene (5 bases). V lost 4 bases and J lost 0, with 15 bases in between. The CDR3 runs to 16 residues. Per the germline V gene, CDR1 is LNHDA and CDR2 is SQIVND (reference sequence).

The gene calls are TRBV3-1 (or the pseudogene TRBV3-2) and TRBJ2-1; TRBD2 agrees at 7 bases. Trimming removed 4 bases from V and 4 bases from J; junction bases left unmatched: 4. Germline CDR1 and CDR2: LGHDT and YNNKEL (reference sequence). The CDR3 spans 14 residues. In DNA form, the CDR3 reads TGTGCCAGCAGCCCCAGACTAGCTTACAATGAGCAGTTCTTC. Translation gives CASSPRLAYNEQFF.

The V call is TRBV29-1, the J call TRBJ2-1; the match to TRBD2 covers 10 bases. CDR1 and CDR2 (germline): SQVTM, ANQGSEA. The V segment lost 5 bases and the J segment 4 bases; nucleotides outside the gene matches: 8. The CDR3 length is 15 residues. CDR3 amino acids: CSVLLLAGRYNEQFF. In nucleotides, the CDR3 is TGCAGCGTTCTCTTACTAGCGGGGAGGTACAATGAGCAGTTCTTC.

This chain joins TRBV7-2 and TRBJ1-5; TRBD1 matches at 8 bases. The CDR3 length is 14 residues. Looked up from germline, CDR1 is SGHTA and CDR2 is FQGNSA. V gave up 1 base and J gave up 4 bases; unmatched junction bases: 0. CDR3 sequence: CASSLGTGNQPQHF. Written as DNA, the CDR3 is TGTGCCAGCAGCTTAGGGACAGGGAATCAGCCCCAGCATTTT.

This sequence joins TRBV11-3 and TRBJ2-7; 13 bases agree with TRBD2. The CDR3 runs 18 residues. V lost 5 bases to trimming and J lost 3 bases; unmatched junction nucleotides: 13. Germline-derived CDR1 and CDR2 are SGHNT and YENEEA. CDR3 region: CASSLDPGLAGNHYEQYF. DNA for the CDR3: TGTGCCAGCAGCCTCGACCCGGGACTAGCGGGAAACCACTACGAGCAGTACTTC.

The chain employs TRBV19 and TRBJ2-4, with TRBD1 as a possible D gene (6 bases). Trimming cost V 5 bases and J 0 bases, with 17 bases left between them. CDR1 LNHDA and CDR2 SQIVND come from the germline V gene (reference sequence). The CDR3 is 17 residues long. This CDR3 is CASSARDKGGAKNIQYF. The DNA of the CDR3 is TGTGCCAGTAGTGCCCGTGACAAAGGGGGAGCCAAAAACATTCAGTACTTC.

The chain combines TRBV7-9 with TRBJ2-5; no firm D call. The CDR3 has 15 amino acids. V was cut by 5 bases and J by 5 bases, with 18 bases left in between. Germline V gene lookup returns CDR1 SEHNR and CDR2 FQNEAQ (reference sequence). The CDR3 DNA reads TGTGCCAGCAGCCCAACGGGTGCTATGAGGGAGACCCAGTACTTC. It encodes CASSPTGAMRETQYF.